The 22 T cell receptor beta chains below were found in one sample sequenced in a study of post-analysis software for immune sequencing data. Study outcomes and limitations: Comparison of patients with controls showed 4 to 6 TRBV segments more frequent in patients, TRBV5-6, TRBV5-1 and TRBV20-1 among them.

No cognate antigen is known for these TCRs. Tagging with unique molecular identifiers was a feature of the TCR beta cDNA libraries. MiXCR was run by TCRdb on the PCR reads, yielding one entry per CDR3 protein. The table has about 540,000 distinct CDR3 sequences, approximately 34% seen once. The sample was blood. Every receptor here comes from a girl aged 2 to 17 with multiple sclerosis.

The chain joins TRBV7-9 to TRBJ2-1; D possibly corresponds to TRBD2 (6 bases). CDR1 and CDR2 from the germline V gene are SEHNR and FQNEAQ (reference sequence). The CDR3 covers 16 residues. V lost 7 bases to trimming and J lost 2 bases, with 18 bases between them. The CDR3 DNA reads TGTGCCAGCACCCCCGGGGCGGGCGGGGCCTACAATGAGCAGTTCTTC. This codes for CASTPGAGGAYNEQFF.

CDR3 bases: TGTGCCACTCTCCGGACTCCAACCCAGTTCTTC. Translated: CATLRTPTQFF. The chain uses TRBV28 and TRBJ2-1; perhaps TRBD2 as D (5 bases). The CDR3 spans 11 residues. Trimming stripped 10 bases from V and 13 bases from J, with 17 bases between. Germline V CDR1 and CDR2: MDHEN, SYDVKM.

The chain links TRBV4-1 to TRBJ1-4; D might be TRBD1 (5 bases). With 3 bases removed from V and 5 bases from J, the gap between germline ends came to 19 bases. Germline CDR1 MGHRA, CDR2 YSYEKL. This CDR3 comprises 17 residues. The CDR3: CASSHRTTNRTNEKLFF. In DNA, the CDR3 is TGCGCCAGCAGCCATCGCACAACTAACAGGACCAATGAAAAACTGTTTTTT.

The CDR3 reads CSARRGGAGNEQFF. The CDR3 DNA follows: TGCAGTGCTAGGCGAGGGGGGGCGGGTAATGAGCAGTTCTTC. V is TRBV20-1 and J is TRBJ2-1; possible D gene TRBD2, 7 bases. The germline V gene has CDR1 DFQATT and CDR2 SNEGSKA (reference sequence). The CDR3 runs 14 residues. V was pared by 3 bases and J by 7 bases, with 16 bases between.

This CDR3 is CASSFQGDADTQYF. The CDR3 bases are TGTGCCAGCAGCTTTCAGGGAGACGCAGATACGCAGTATTTT. The chain is built from TRBV5-8 and TRBJ2-3; D could derive from TRBD1 or TRBD2 (5 bases each). Per the germline V gene, CDR1 is SGHTS and CDR2 is YDEGEE. This CDR3 is built from 14 residues. V lost 2 bases to trimming and J lost 4 bases, with 11 bases between them.

This clonotype came up once. An end of the junction does not agree with germline; a read error may underlie this. This rearrangement joins TRBV20-1 to TRBJ1-6; TRBD1 is a possible D gene (5 bases). The CDR3 is 14 residues long. The germline gives CDR1 DFQATT, CDR2 SNEGSKA (reference sequence). CDR3 region: CSAPAKGFSSPPHF. The CDR3 DNA sequence: TGCAGTGCTCCAGCGAAGGGGTTTAGTTCACCCCCCCACTTT.

The rearrangement joins TRBV7-9 to TRBJ2-5; D gene ambiguous. This CDR3 has 14 residues. Germline loops: CDR1 SEHNR, CDR2 FQNEAQ (reference sequence). V was clipped by 1 base and J by 0 bases, with 6 bases between them. Here the CDR3 DNA reads TGTGCCAGCAGCTTAGTTACTAACCAAGAGACCCAGTACTTC. Translated, it gives CASSLVTNQETQYF.

The V and J genes are TRBV3-1 and TRBJ2-4; D call uncertain. The germline CDR1 and CDR2 sequences are LGHDT and YNNKEL (reference sequence). The length of the CDR3 is 17 residues. Trimming left V 0 bases short and J 3 bases short, with 15 bases between. CDR3 sequence (DNA): TGTGCCAGCAGCCAAGAAATTCCCACTACTGTCAAAAACATTCAGTACTTC. The encoded protein is CASSQEIPTTVKNIQYF. Supplemented by reference TRBV3-1 and TRBJ2-4, the full variable domain reads DTAVSQTPKYLVTQMGNDKSIKCEQNLGHDTMYWYKQDSKKFLKIMFSYNNKELIINETVPNRFSPKSPDKAHLNLHINSLELGDSAVYFCASSQEIPTTVKNIQYFGAGTRLSVL.

V gene TRBV5-1 combines with J gene TRBJ1-2, with TRBD1 identical over 9 bases. CDR1 is SGHRS and CDR2 is YFSETQ in the germline V gene. The CDR3 runs to 15 residues. V lost 0 bases, J lost 7 bases, and 7 bases stayed unmatched. The CDR3 sequence: CASSLEPGTGSGYTF. CDR3 in DNA: TGCGCCAGCAGCTTGGAGCCCGGGACAGGGTCTGGCTACACCTTC.

This clonotype was detected many times. This chain connects TRBV5-1 to TRBJ2-1, with D perhaps matching TRBD1 (5 bases). Germline CDR1 and CDR2: SGHRS and YFSETQ. V gave up 0 bases and J gave up 6 bases, with 7 bases separating them. This CDR3 is 13 amino acids long. The CDR3 region is CASSLVQGNEQFF. As DNA, the CDR3 is TGCGCCAGCAGCTTGGTTCAGGGCAATGAGCAGTTCTTC.

The CDR3 bases are TGTGCCAGCCCGGGGGGCGATTCCTACGAGCAGTACTTC. This encodes CASPGGDSYEQYF. The V gene is TRBV3-1, the J gene TRBJ2-7; TRBD2 might be the D (7 bases). The V gene's germline CDR1 is LGHDT and CDR2 YNNKEL (reference sequence). V lost 8 bases and J lost 1, with 12 bases in between. The CDR3 consists of 13 residues.

This clonotype was found once. V usage is TRBV20-1 and J usage is TRBJ2-3; D is perhaps TRBD1 (6 bases). Germline V lookup: CDR1 DFQATT, CDR2 SNEGSKA (reference sequence). The CDR3 covers 15 residues. V was shortened by 1 base and J by 0 bases, with 11 bases between the two germline ends. The CDR3 bases are TGCAGTGCTAGAGGGGACACCTTTAGCACAGATACGCAGTATTTT. It specifies CSARGDTFSTDTQYF.

A remark on this clonotype: Mismatch with germline at one junction end may stem from a read error. This chain links TRBV11-2 with TRBJ2-3; TRBD2 matches 10 bases. Looked up from germline, CDR1 is SGHAT and CDR2 is FQNNGV. This CDR3 region has 17 residues. CDR3 loop: CASSGAQGLAILDTLYF. The CDR3 region has the DNA TGTGCCAGCAGCGGCGCCCAGGGACTAGCGATTTTAGATACGCTGTATTTT.

This clonotype was observed a few times. The chain has TRBV29-1 and TRBJ2-5, with TRBD1 matching over 7 bases. Germline V lookup: CDR1 SQVTM, CDR2 ANQGSEA. Trimming removed 7 bases from V and 3 bases from J; junction bases left unmatched: 11. The CDR3 contains 14 residues. The CDR3 DNA reads as TGCAGCGCAGGGGCGGCAGGGGGAAAAGAGACCCAGTACTTC. This encodes CSAGAAGGKETQYF. Full variable domain (rest looked up from reference TRBV29-1 and TRBJ2-5): SAVISQKPSRDICQRGTSLTIQCQVDSQVTMMFWYRQQPGQSLTLIATANQGSEATYESGFVIDKFPISRPNLTFSTLTVSNMSPEDSSIYLCSAGAAGGKETQYFGPGTRLLVL.

This clonotype was seen only a few times. The chain combines TRBV10-3 with TRBJ2-1, with D possibly TRBD1 on 5 matching bases. Germline V gives CDR1 ENHRY, CDR2 SYGVKD. The CDR3 length is 15 residues. V dropped 5 bases and J dropped 7 bases, with 18 bases sitting between them. CDR3 DNA: TGTGCCATCAGTAATGCAAAGGGGCGCAAAAATGAGCAGTTCTTC. It yields the protein CAISNAKGRKNEQFF.

This chain uses TRBV4-1 with TRBJ1-5; 8 bases agree with TRBD1. With 3 bases clipped from V and 5 bases from J, the junction kept 9 bases outside the gene matches. Germline CDR1 and CDR2: MGHRA and YSYEKL. This CDR3 is built from 16 residues. The CDR3: CASSHHGTGKDQPQHF. CDR3 coding DNA: TGCGCCAGCAGCCACCACGGGACAGGTAAAGATCAGCCCCAGCATTTT.

The V and J genes are TRBV19 and TRBJ1-5; D call uncertain. V was clipped by 6 bases and J by 0 bases, with 12 bases between them. There are 15 residues in the CDR3. Germline V gene lookup returns CDR1 LNHDA and CDR2 SQIVND (reference sequence). Here the CDR3 DNA reads TGTGCCAGTAGCTCCGGGAGCAATAGCAATCAGCCCCAGCATTTT. This sequence encodes CASSSGSNSNQPQHF.

This clonotype was counted ten times or more. The CDR3 protein is CSVGRAGGQEETQYF. The CDR3 nucleotides are TGCAGCGTTGGTCGAGCGGGGGGCCAAGAGGAGACCCAGTACTTC. The rearrangement joins TRBV29-1 to TRBJ2-5, with 9 bases identical to TRBD2. The J segment lost 5 bases and the V segment lost 4 bases, leaving 11 bases of the junction unmatched. CDR3 size: 15 residues. Germline CDR1 is SQVTM and CDR2 is ANQGSEA.

This chain joins TRBV12-5 and TRBJ1-1, with D possibly being TRBD1 (5 bases). CDR1 LGHNT and CDR2 FRNRAP come from the germline V gene. This CDR3 is built from 13 residues. The V gene lost 9 bases and the J gene lost 5 bases, with 16 bases spanning the gap. The chain's CDR3 is CASLEGEMTEAFF. CDR3 DNA: TGTGCTAGCCTGGAAGGGGAGATGACTGAAGCTTTCTTT.

This chain links TRBV10-3 with TRBJ1-2, with D tentatively TRBD1 (6 bases). V lost 6 bases to trimming and J lost 1 base, with 12 bases between them. This CDR3 is built from 14 residues. CDR1 is ENHRY and CDR2 is SYGVKD in the germline V gene. The CDR3 DNA follows: TGTGCCATCAGCGGGACAAACGATAACTATGGCTACACCTTC. Its protein product is CAISGTNDNYGYTF.

This clonotype was seen a few times. The V gene is TRBV7-9, the J gene TRBJ1-1; D not resolved. The V end was cut by 4 bases, the J end by 0 bases, with 6 bases between. The CDR3 is 13 amino acids. From germline, CDR1 is SEHNR and CDR2 FQNEAQ (reference sequence). Written as DNA, the CDR3 is TGTGCCAGCAGCTCCGCGTTGAACACTGAAGCTTTCTTT. Amino acid sequence: CASSSALNTEAFF.

V and J are TRBV29-1 and TRBJ2-5; D uncertain. The CDR3 is made up of 14 amino acids. Germline lookup yields CDR1 SQVTM and CDR2 ANQGSEA. The ends were cut back, 0 bases at V and 6 bases at J, with 14 bases in the middle. The CDR3 loop reads CSVEDRRVRQTQYF. The DNA for the CDR3 is TGCAGCGTTGAAGATCGAAGGGTACGGCAGACCCAGTACTTC.